One sample yielded the 32 T cell receptor beta chains listed below, sequenced in a study of T-cell memory formation after mild COVID-19. TCRdb recomputed calls from the 5' RACE reads with MiXCR, one row per CDR3 protein. The sample lists about 300,000 distinct CDR3 sequences, 15% to 20% occurring once. The sequenced material came from PBMCs or a T cell subset sorted from them (not recorded which). The receptors originated from a young man who had mild COVID-19 (a few samples of this study predate the infection). Cell type and time point are not known.

The table lists this clonotype with many counts. V gene TRBV7-6 combines with J gene TRBJ2-1; D remains unclear. Germline CDR1 is SGHVS and CDR2 is FNYEAQ. The CDR3 consists of 13 residues. The V end lost 3 bases, the J end lost 5 bases, and 8 bases lay between the germline ends. The DNA for the CDR3 is TGTGCCAGCAGCTTTTGGGAAAACAATGAGCAGTTCTTC. It yields the protein CASSFWENNEQFF.

V is TRBV11-2 and J is TRBJ1-1, with D hard to call. CDR3 length equals 15 residues. Germline CDR1 SGHAT, CDR2 FQNNGV. Trimming removed 0 bases at V and 0 bases at J, with 8 bases between. CDR3: CASSLDVGLNTEAFF. The CDR3 DNA reads TGTGCCAGCAGCTTAGATGTGGGCTTGAACACTGAAGCTTTCTTT.

This chain joins TRBV5-1 and TRBJ2-1; 10 bases agree with TRBD1. Germline lookup yields CDR1 SGHRS and CDR2 YFSETQ. The CDR3 has 15 residues. The J segment lost 5 bases and the V segment lost 2 bases, leaving 4 bases of the junction unmatched. The CDR3 sequence is CASSLDRGPNNEQFF. The CDR3 DNA is TGCGCCAGCAGCTTAGACAGGGGGCCCAACAATGAGCAGTTCTTC.

This clonotype was detected a few times. V usage is TRBV7-2 and J usage is TRBJ2-3; 7 bases align to TRBD2. This CDR3 has 15 residues. The V segment lost 2 bases and the J segment 5 bases; nucleotides outside the gene matches: 7. From germline, CDR1 is SGHTA and CDR2 FQGNSA. CDR3 DNA: TGTGCCAGCAGCTTAACCGCGGGGGTCGTAGATACGCAGTATTTT. Translated, it gives CASSLTAGVVDTQYF.

The V and J genes are TRBV12-3 or TRBV12-4 and TRBJ2-2; TRBD1 agrees at 8 bases. The CDR3 totals 15 residues. J was trimmed by 6 bases and V by 6 bases; bases with no gene match: 9. In DNA form, the CDR3 reads TGTGCCAGCAGCAGGACAGGGATGAGTCCCGGGGAGCTGTTTTTT. Its protein product is CASSRTGMSPGELFF.

The J gene is TRBJ1-6, the V gene TRBV27; TRBD1 aligns across 9 bases. From germline, CDR1 is MNHEY and CDR2 SMNVEV (reference sequence). CDR3 length: 16 amino acids. With 5 bases clipped from V and 9 bases from J, the junction kept 11 bases outside the gene matches. The CDR3 DNA is TGTGCCAGCAGTCCTCACCCCGGGACAGGGTTTTCACCCCTCCACTTT. Translation gives CASSPHPGTGFSPLHF.

J is TRBJ2-7 and V is TRBV6-5; 8 bases align to TRBD2. The germline gives CDR1 MNHEY, CDR2 SVGAGI. This CDR3 is built from 14 residues. V gave up 5 bases and J gave up 0 bases; unmatched junction bases: 3. CDR3 DNA: TGTGCCAGCAGTCCGGGACTAGGCTCCTACGAGCAGTACTTC. Encoded protein: CASSPGLGSYEQYF.

V and J are TRBV29-1 and TRBJ1-2, with TRBD1 as a possible D gene (5 bases). V was shortened by 2 bases and J by 8 bases, with 18 bases between the two germline ends. This CDR3 has 14 amino acids. Germline V CDR1 and CDR2: SQVTM, ANQGSEA. CDR3 sequence reads: CSVEWQGTGYGYTF. DNA of the CDR3: TGCAGCGTTGAATGGCAGGGCACGGGATACGGCTACACCTTC. Variable domain in full (rest from reference TRBV29-1 and TRBJ1-2): SAVISQKPSRDICQRGTSLTIQCQVDSQVTMMFWYRQQPGQSLTLIATANQGSEATYESGFVIDKFPISRPNLTFSTLTVSNMSPEDSSIYLCSVEWQGTGYGYTFGSGTRLTVV.

This clonotype was counted between two and nine times. The chain has TRBV6-5 and TRBJ1-6, with D uncertain. From germline, CDR1 is MNHEY and CDR2 SVGAGI. CDR3 length equals 16 residues. The V end was cut by 6 bases, the J end by 1 base, with 13 bases between. The CDR3 DNA is TGTGCCAGCAGGGAGAAGCCTGTATCCTATAATTCACCCCTCCACTTT. This sequence encodes CASREKPVSYNSPLHF.

This clonotype appeared a few times. The V call is TRBV9, the J call TRBJ2-1, with D possibly TRBD2 on 6 matching bases. The ends were cut back, 7 bases at V and 2 bases at J, with 13 bases in the middle. The CDR3 is 14 residues long. The V gene's germline CDR1 is SGDLS and CDR2 YYNGEE. DNA for the CDR3: TGTGCCAGCGCCCGGAGCGGGCCCTACAATGAGCAGTTCTTC. Amino acid sequence: CASARSGPYNEQFF.

This clonotype appeared a few times. This chain uses TRBV29-1 with TRBJ2-2; 9 bases agree with TRBD1. In germline, CDR1 is SQVTM, CDR2 ANQGSEA. Trimming removed 6 bases from V and 5 bases from J; junction bases left unmatched: 1. The CDR3 has 12 amino acids. Here the CDR3 DNA reads TGCAGCGTGACAGGGGGTACCGGGGAGCTGTTTTTT. Its translation is CSVTGGTGELFF.

V usage is TRBV2 and J usage is TRBJ1-1, with D hard to call. The CDR3 contains 17 residues. CDR1 and CDR2 from the germline V gene are SNHLY and FYNNEI. V was shortened by 0 bases and J by 11 bases, with 25 bases between the two germline ends. The CDR3: CASSEALYRGLSLWAFF. For the CDR3, the DNA is TGTGCCAGCAGTGAAGCGCTTTACAGAGGTCTCAGTTTGTGGGCTTTCTTT.

This clonotype was observed a handful of times. This rearrangement joins TRBV21-1 to TRBJ2-1; the D call TRBD1 from the table was never checked on the DNA. TRBV21-1 is a known pseudogene. The CDR3 sequence is 14 residues long. The chain's CDR3 is CASSKSEGLDEQFF. CDR3 DNA sequence: TGTGCCAGCAGCAAAAGCGAGGGGCTCGATGAGCAGTTCTTC.

This clonotype was counted a few times. The chain recombines TRBV20-1 with TRBJ2-3; the D gene is possibly TRBD1 (6 bases). Trimming cost V 1 base and J 6 bases, with 11 bases left between them. Germline lookup yields CDR1 DFQATT and CDR2 SNEGSKA (reference sequence). The CDR3 is made up of 13 amino acids. In nucleotides, the CDR3 is TGCAGTGCTAGAGTATTGGGGGCCGATACGCAGTATTTT. Its protein product is CSARVLGADTQYF.

The V and J genes are TRBV5-1 and TRBJ2-5; D is unclear. V was trimmed by 8 bases and J by 5 bases, leaving 10 bases between them. Germline-derived CDR1 and CDR2 are SGHRS and YFSETQ. The CDR3 length is 11 residues. As DNA, the CDR3 is TGCGCCAGGGCCGAGACGGAGACCCAGTACTTC. Protein product: CARAETETQYF.

With respect to this clonotype: One end of the junction fails to match germline, which may point to a read error. V gene TRBV20-1 combines with J gene TRBJ2-7; D not certain. The CDR3 runs to 12 residues. CDR1 is DFQATT and CDR2 is SNEGSKA in the germline V gene (reference sequence). The CDR3 bases are TGCAGTGCAAGAGACCTGACCTACGAGCAGTACTTC. This sequence encodes CSARDLTYEQYF.

This clonotype was counted many times. This chain links TRBV7-9 with TRBJ1-4, with D possibly being TRBD1 (6 bases). V lost 2 bases to trimming and J lost 7 bases, with 11 bases between them. The CDR3 covers 14 residues. Germline values: CDR1 SEHNR, CDR2 FQNEAQ (reference sequence). The CDR3 reads CASSLRQGSEKLFF. The CDR3 nucleotides read TGTGCCAGCAGCTTACGTCAGGGGAGTGAAAAACTGTTTTTT.

V gene TRBV18 combines with J gene TRBJ1-6, with D unresolved. Germline CDR1 reads KGHSH; CDR2 reads LQKENI. The CDR3 length is 14 residues. The V and J ends lost 3 bases and 6 bases respectively, with 9 bases between them. CDR3 sequence: CASSPATGNSPLHF. The CDR3 DNA is TGTGCCAGCTCACCTGCTACGGGTAATTCACCCCTCCACTTT.

V and J are TRBV5-1 and TRBJ2-7; the match to TRBD1 covers 9 bases. CDR1 and CDR2 (germline): SGHRS, YFSETQ. There are 16 residues in the CDR3. Trimming at V came to 6 bases and at J to 3 bases, leaving 13 bases not matched to a gene. The CDR3 is CASTQTYRGRNYEQYF. The CDR3 DNA sequence: TGCGCCAGCACCCAAACCTACAGGGGGCGCAACTACGAGCAGTACTTC.

This clonotype was recorded at least ten times. V is TRBV15 and J is TRBJ2-2, with TRBD2 matching over 8 bases. Germline values: CDR1 LNHNV, CDR2 YYDKDF (reference sequence). V lost 1 base, J lost 2 bases, and 6 bases stayed unmatched. CDR3 size: 17 residues. Written as DNA, the CDR3 is TGTGCCACCAGCAGAGGAGCGGGGGCCATAAACACCGGGGAGCTGTTTTTT. The encoded protein is CATSRGAGAINTGELFF.

This clonotype occurred a few times. The chain employs TRBV28 and TRBJ2-6; D uncertain. Germline V gene data show CDR1 as MDHEN and CDR2 as SYDVKM. CDR3 length equals 15 residues. With 4 bases removed from V and 5 bases from J, the gap between germline ends came to 12 bases. CDR3 sequence: CASSSHSIRANVLTF. The CDR3 coding sequence is TGTGCCAGCAGTTCGCACAGTATAAGGGCCAACGTCCTGACTTTC.

The chain couples TRBV12-3 or TRBV12-4 to TRBJ1-1; TRBD1 aligns across 10 bases. V was pared by 4 bases and J by 3 bases, with 5 bases of the junction left unmatched. This CDR3 is built from 15 residues. The CDR3 sequence: CASSWGTGADTEAFF. CDR3 DNA sequence: TGTGCCAGCAGTTGGGGGACAGGGGCGGACACTGAAGCTTTCTTT.

The sample holds a few counts of this clonotype. This chain links TRBV6-6 with TRBJ2-2, with 8 bases identical to TRBD2. Germline V CDR1 and CDR2: MNHNY, SVGAGI (reference sequence). The CDR3 runs 15 residues. Trimming removed 8 bases from V and 1 base from J; junction bases left unmatched: 6. The CDR3, as DNA: TGTGCCAGCCGGGGTCGGGGGGGGAACACCGGGGAGCTGTTTTTT. This gives the protein CASRGRGGNTGELFF.

This rearrangement joins TRBV7-9 to TRBJ2-7, with D uncertain. V dropped 3 bases and J dropped 3 bases, with 12 bases sitting between them. This CDR3 is 14 amino acids long. Per germline, CDR1 SEHNR and CDR2 FQNEAQ (reference sequence). The CDR3: CASSLVGQSYEQYV. CDR3 sequence (DNA): TGTGCCAGCAGCTTGGTAGGTCAGAGCTACGAGCAGTACGTC.

There are a few counts of this clonotype. This chain links TRBV29-1 with TRBJ1-2, with D perhaps matching TRBD1 (6 bases). CDR1 SQVTM and CDR2 ANQGSEA come from the germline V gene. CDR3 length: 12 residues. Trimming cost V 6 bases and J 8 bases, with 16 bases left between them. DNA of the CDR3: TGCAGCGTCGGGACATATCCATCGGGCTACACCTTC. Protein: CSVGTYPSGYTF.

This chain connects TRBV28 to TRBJ2-1; TRBD1 is a possible D gene (6 bases). This CDR3 has 13 residues. Trimming cost V 6 bases and J 13 bases, with 19 bases left between them. Per the germline V gene, CDR1 is MDHEN and CDR2 is SYDVKM. CDR3 sequence reads: CASRHLAGTIQFF. CDR3 nucleotide sequence: TGTGCCAGCAGACATTTGGCCGGGACAATCCAGTTCTTC.

This clonotype was seen a few times. The V call is TRBV6-2 or TRBV6-3, the J call TRBJ2-7; 7 bases are shared with TRBD1. The CDR3 extends over 15 amino acids. Germline V gene lookup returns CDR1 MNHEY and CDR2 SVGEGT. V shed 5 bases, J shed 3 bases, and the junction held 10 bases outside the gene matches. The DNA for the CDR3 is TGTGCCAGCAGTGTAACCGGGACAGCTCGCTACGAGCAGTACGTC. It is translated as CASSVTGTARYEQYV.

The chain links TRBV4-1 to TRBJ2-6; maybe TRBD1 (5 bases). Germline V gene sequence: CDR1 MGHRA, CDR2 YSYEKL. This CDR3 region has 18 residues. Trimming removed 4 bases at V and 3 bases at J, with 19 bases between. DNA for the CDR3: TGCGCCAGCAGCCCGGTTGGCAGGGTGAAGTTTGGGGCCAACGTCCTGACTTTC. It specifies CASSPVGRVKFGANVLTF.

The sample holds a few counts of this clonotype. DNA for the CDR3: TGTGCCAGCAGTGAGGCAGCGGCCTACGAGCAGTACGTC. The encoded protein is CASSEAAAYEQYV. This chain links TRBV6-1 with TRBJ2-7; possible D gene TRBD2, 5 bases. Germline assignment: CDR1 MNHNS and CDR2 SASEGT. The V end was cut by 3 bases, the J end by 2 bases, with 8 bases between. This CDR3 has 13 residues.

This clonotype showed up just a few times. This chain links TRBV7-6 with TRBJ2-7; 8 bases are a match to TRBD1. The CDR3 is made up of 13 amino acids. Per the germline V gene, CDR1 is SGHVS and CDR2 is FNYEAQ. J was trimmed by 7 bases and V by 2 bases; bases with no gene match: 4. CDR3 DNA: TGTGCCAGCAGCTTACAGGGGGCTACGGAGCAGTACTTC. This sequence encodes CASSLQGATEQYF.

V is TRBV6-5 and J is TRBJ1-6; D perhaps matches TRBD1 (6 bases). The length of the CDR3 is 14 residues. Trimming removed 5 bases from V and 9 bases from J, with 14 bases in between. Germline CDR1 MNHEY, CDR2 SVGAGI. This CDR3 is CASSPGVGGSPLHF. In nucleotides, the CDR3 is TGTGCCAGCAGTCCAGGGGTAGGGGGTTCACCCCTCCACTTT.

In this sample, this clonotype turned up a few times. The V call is TRBV27, the J call TRBJ2-7, with 10 bases identical to TRBD2. Germline assignment: CDR1 MNHEY and CDR2 SMNVEV (reference sequence). The V gene end was trimmed by 5 bases and the J gene end by 5 bases; junction bases not matched to a gene: 15. The CDR3 has 17 amino acids. The CDR3 DNA sequence: TGTGCCAGCAGTATCTCAGACCATCTAGCGGGGGCCGACGAGCAGTACTTC. The encoded protein is CASSISDHLAGADEQYF.